Below are 10 T cell receptor beta chains sequenced from a single sample in a study of tumor-infiltrating lymphocytes in primary liver carcinoma. The blood RNA (from unsorted whole blood) was obtained, and germline DNA was also extracted. Constant-region priming of about 500 ng total RNA yielded TCR beta cDNA. The TCR beta library was amplified through three nested multiplex PCR rounds in a modified ARM-PCR procedure. Rounds one and two of PCR, each of 10 cycles, were primed with TRBV1-TRBV30 forward primers and a C-beta reverse primer. TCRdb analysed the multiplex PCR reads with MiXCR anew, one entry per CDR3 protein. The repertoire holds around 170,000 distinct CDR3 sequences, with 50% to 75% as singletons. The material sequenced was peripheral blood. Receptors originate from a middle-aged man with primary liver carcinoma and hepatitis B virus infection.

The V and J genes are TRBV11-1 and TRBJ2-1; 10 nucleotides line up with TRBD2. CDR3 length: 18 residues. Germline CDR1 and CDR2: SGHAT and FQDESV (reference sequence). The ends lost 5 bases at V and 0 bases at J; junction bases unmatched: 10. The CDR3 DNA sequence: TGTGCCAGCAGCCTTATTAGCGGGGGGCTCATCTCCTACAATGAGCAGTTCTTC. It codes for CASSLISGGLISYNEQFF.

The gene calls are TRBV6-1 and TRBJ2-3; no clear D. Germline loops: CDR1 MNHNS, CDR2 SASEGT. V was clipped by 3 bases and J by 2 bases, with 12 bases between them. This CDR3 has 15 amino acids. In nucleotides, the CDR3 is TGTGCCAGCAGTGACGAGGCAGGACCCACAGATACGCAGTATTTT. Its translation is CASSDEAGPTDTQYF.

This clonotype occurred a few times. The CDR3, as DNA: TGTGCCAGCAGTACACACTCTGGGGCCAACGTCCTGACTTTC. This gives the protein CASSTHSGANVLTF. The rearrangement joins TRBV6-1 to TRBJ2-6; D gene ambiguous. Between the trimmed V and J ends, which lost 5 bases and 0 bases, there was a span of 5 bases. The CDR3 has 14 amino acids. From germline, CDR1 is MNHNS and CDR2 SASEGT.

As regards this clonotype: The junction shows a germline mismatch at one end, possibly a read error. The CDR3 loop reads CASSTDKGDEQFF. The CDR3 DNA reads as TGTGCCAGCAGCACGGACAAGGGTGATGAGCAGTTTTTC. V is TRBV12-3 or TRBV12-4 and J is TRBJ2-1; possibly TRBD1 for D (5 bases). The CDR3 is 13 amino acids.

In this sample, this clonotype turned up a few times. This chain uses TRBV7-9 with TRBJ1-4; the D gene is possibly TRBD1 (5 bases). This CDR3 has 14 amino acids. The V gene lost 10 bases and the J gene lost 5 bases, with 17 bases spanning the gap. Per germline, CDR1 SEHNR and CDR2 FQNEAQ (reference sequence). CDR3 in amino acids: CATSRDRGNEKLFF. The CDR3 nucleotides are TGTGCCACCTCCCGGGACCGCGGGAATGAAAAACTGTTTTTT.

This clonotype was recorded a few times. V usage is TRBV6-1 and J usage is TRBJ2-1, with D possibly TRBD2 on 5 matching bases. CDR3 size: 14 residues. In germline, CDR1 is MNHNS, CDR2 SASEGT. Trimming removed 1 base from V and 7 bases from J, with 11 bases in between. The CDR3 region is CASSEGGNVNEQFF. CDR3 sequence (DNA): TGTGCCAGCAGTGAAGGAGGGAATGTGAATGAGCAGTTCTTC.

The rearrangement links TRBV11-2 to TRBJ2-7, with 8 bases aligning to TRBD2. This CDR3 has 15 residues. V lost 5 bases, J lost 3 bases, and 9 bases stayed unmatched. Germline loops: CDR1 SGHAT, CDR2 FQNNGV. The CDR3 coding sequence is TGTGCCAGCAGCACCAGCGGGAGCTTTCACTACGAGCAGTACTTC. It specifies CASSTSGSFHYEQYF.

The genes are TRBV5-1 and TRBJ1-1; tentative D call: TRBD1 (5 bases). This CDR3 region has 12 residues. In germline, CDR1 is SGHRS, CDR2 YFSETQ. Between the trimmed V and J ends, which lost 4 bases and 1 base, there was a span of 5 bases. The CDR3 reads CASSGQNTEAFF. In DNA, the CDR3 is TGCGCCAGCAGCGGACAGAACACTGAAGCTTTCTTT.

This clonotype appeared a few times. The V and J genes are TRBV6-2 or TRBV6-3 and TRBJ2-7; 11 bases are a match to TRBD1. The CDR3 totals 15 residues. CDR1 MNHEY and CDR2 SVGEGT come from the germline V gene. J gave up 2 bases and V 6 bases, and 6 bases lay outside the gene matches. The CDR3 spells CASSRLGQGAYEQYF. CDR3 nucleotides: TGTGCCAGCAGCCGCCTGGGACAGGGGGCCTACGAGCAGTACTTC.

V and J are TRBV6-1 and TRBJ2-6; 12 bases agree with TRBD2. J lost 4 bases, V lost 7 bases, and 5 bases had no gene match. This CDR3 is built from 16 residues. Germline loops: CDR1 MNHNS, CDR2 SASEGT. Here the CDR3 reads CASMTSGSGGANVLTF. CDR3 coding DNA: TGTGCCAGCATGACTAGCGGGAGCGGGGGGGCCAACGTCCTGACTTTC.